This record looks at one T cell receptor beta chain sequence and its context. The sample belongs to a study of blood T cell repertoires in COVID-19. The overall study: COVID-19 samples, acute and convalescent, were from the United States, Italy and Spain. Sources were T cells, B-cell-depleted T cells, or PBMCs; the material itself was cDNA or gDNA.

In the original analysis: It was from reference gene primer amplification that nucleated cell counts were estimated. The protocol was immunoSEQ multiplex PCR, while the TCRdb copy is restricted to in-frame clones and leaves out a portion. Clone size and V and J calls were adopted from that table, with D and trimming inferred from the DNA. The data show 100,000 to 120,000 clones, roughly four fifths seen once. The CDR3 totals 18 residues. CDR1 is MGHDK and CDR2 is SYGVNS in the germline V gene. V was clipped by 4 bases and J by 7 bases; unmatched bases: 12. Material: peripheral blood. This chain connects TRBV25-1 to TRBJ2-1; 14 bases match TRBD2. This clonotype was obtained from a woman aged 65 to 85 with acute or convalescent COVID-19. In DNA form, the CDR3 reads TGTGCCAGCAGTGCCCATGGGGGACTAGCGGGAGTATCGAATGAGCAGTTCTTC. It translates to CASSAHGGLAGVSNEQFF.